This T cell receptor beta chain was obtained from a study of blood T cell repertoires in COVID-19. CDR1 is LGHDT and CDR2 is YNNKEL in the germline V gene (reference sequence). J lost 2 bases, V lost 8 bases, and 2 bases had no gene match. The CDR3 spans 13 residues. Using immunoSEQ multiplex PCR, the repertoire was profiled, and TCRdb retains in-frame clones only, with some absent. The repertoire holds approximately 250,000 clones, about 85% seen once, with about 1% in the top ten. V usage is TRBV3-1 (or the pseudogene TRBV3-2) and J usage is TRBJ2-3; TRBD2 aligns across 9 bases. The TCR originated in a man aged 35 to 55 with acute or convalescent COVID-19. The sample consisted of peripheral blood. CDR3 bases: TGTGCCAGCGTAGCGGGGGACACAGATACGCAGTATTTT. Translating it yields CASVAGDTDTQYF.